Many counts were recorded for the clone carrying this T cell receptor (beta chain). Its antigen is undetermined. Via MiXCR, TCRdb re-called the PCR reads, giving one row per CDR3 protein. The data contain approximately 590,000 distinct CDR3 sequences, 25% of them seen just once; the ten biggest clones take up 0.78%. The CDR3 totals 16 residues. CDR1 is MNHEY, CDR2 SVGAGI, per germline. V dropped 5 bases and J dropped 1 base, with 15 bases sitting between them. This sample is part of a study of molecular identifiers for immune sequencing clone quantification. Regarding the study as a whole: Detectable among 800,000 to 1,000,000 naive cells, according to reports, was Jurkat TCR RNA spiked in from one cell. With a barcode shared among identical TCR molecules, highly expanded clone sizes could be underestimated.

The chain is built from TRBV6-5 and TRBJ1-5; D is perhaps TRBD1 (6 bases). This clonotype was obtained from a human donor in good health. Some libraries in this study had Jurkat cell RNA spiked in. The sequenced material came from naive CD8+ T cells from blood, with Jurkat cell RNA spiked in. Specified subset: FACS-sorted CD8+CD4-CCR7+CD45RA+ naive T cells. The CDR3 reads CASSPDSNGSNQPQHF. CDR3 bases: TGTGCCAGCAGTCCGGACAGTAATGGGAGCAATCAGCCCCAGCATTTT.